This entry lists 17 T cell receptor beta chains sequenced from one sample in a study of T cell changes during pregnancy in multiple sclerosis. Repertoires were generated with immunoSEQ multiplex PCR, while TCRdb's copy carries only in-frame clones and drops some. The table lists approximately 46,000 clones, 70% to 90% of them singletons. The material was CD4+ T cells from peripheral blood mononuclear cells, obtained after pregnancy. The source is a female donor with multiple sclerosis, enrolled in a pregnancy study.

The chain links TRBV6-5 to TRBJ1-1, with TRBD1 matching 10 bases. CDR3 length: 13 residues. With V trimmed by 6 bases and J by 7 bases, 5 bases remained unmatched. Germline V gene sequence: CDR1 MNHEY, CDR2 SVGAGI. Written as DNA, the CDR3 is TGTGCCAGCAGACGCGGACAGGGGGGTGAAGCTTTCTTT. Translated, it gives CASRRGQGGEAFF.

This clone was picked up a small number of times. V is TRBV19 and J is TRBJ1-1, with 7 bases that match TRBD1. The ends lost 3 bases at V and 0 bases at J; junction bases unmatched: 1. There are 14 residues in the CDR3. Germline loops: CDR1 LNHDA, CDR2 SQIVND (reference sequence). CDR3 residues: CASSMDRMNTEAFF. The CDR3 region has the DNA TGTGCCAGTAGTATGGACAGGATGAACACTGAAGCTTTCTTT.

The CDR3 region is CASSLPLLAGVGETQYF. The CDR3 DNA reads as TGTGCCAGCAGCTTGCCTCTATTAGCGGGCGTCGGGGAGACCCAGTACTTC. The rearrangement joins TRBV5-4 to TRBJ2-5, with 7 bases fitting TRBD2. The ends lost 1 base at V and 5 bases at J; junction bases unmatched: 14. Germline-derived CDR1 and CDR2 are SGHNT and YYREEE (reference sequence). This CDR3 is built from 17 residues.

This chain connects TRBV27 to TRBJ1-5; TRBD1 might be the D (5 bases). Trimming pared 4 bases from V and 1 base from J, leaving 11 bases between. Germline values: CDR1 MNHEY, CDR2 SMNVEV (reference sequence). The CDR3 is 15 residues long. CDR3 bases: TGTGCCAGCAGTTCAGGGAGGGGAAGCAATCAGCCCCAGCATTTT. Amino acids: CASSSGRGSNQPQHF.

The chain is built from TRBV5-4 and TRBJ2-2, with 7 bases identical to TRBD2. CDR3 size: 15 residues. Germline CDR1 is SGHNT and CDR2 is YYREEE (reference sequence). With V trimmed by 0 bases and J by 6 bases, 5 bases remained unmatched. The CDR3 DNA is TGTGCCAGCAGCTTGGATCTGGGGGGGGCCGGGGAGCTGTTTTTT. This gives the protein CASSLDLGGAGELFF. Looking up the rest from reference TRBV5-4 and TRBJ2-2 gives the full variable domain: ETGVTQSPTHLIKTRGQQVTLRCSSQSGHNTVSWYQQALGQGPQFIFQYYREEENGRGNFPPRFSGLQFPNYSSELNVNALELDDSALYLCASSLDLGGAGELFFGEGSRLTVL.

This chain joins TRBV15 and TRBJ1-2, with D possibly matching TRBD1 (6 bases). V lost 4 bases, J lost 8 bases, and 17 bases lay in between. The CDR3 is 14 amino acids. CDR1 and CDR2 (germline): LNHNV, YYDKDF (reference sequence). The CDR3 is CATSTGERRGGYTF. CDR3 nucleotides: TGTGCCACCAGCACAGGGGAGAGAAGAGGAGGCTACACCTTC.

The rearrangement uses TRBV11-2 and TRBJ2-5, with 8 positions matching TRBD2. Trimming took 4 bases from V and 5 from J; bases not matched to a gene: 3. The length of the CDR3 is 13 residues. Germline V gene lookup returns CDR1 SGHAT and CDR2 FQNNGV. CDR3: CASSSGTRETQYF. The CDR3 DNA reads as TGTGCCAGCAGCTCCGGGACTAGGGAGACCCAGTACTTC.

Only one count was recorded for this clone. The CDR3 DNA is TGTGCCAGCTCACCTCAGGAGGCCTTGGAGAACACCGGGGAGCTGTTTTTT. Its translation is CASSPQEALENTGELFF. The gene calls are TRBV18 and TRBJ2-2; TRBD2 is a possible D gene (5 bases). The CDR3 has 17 residues. V was shortened by 3 bases and J by 1 base, with 15 bases between the two germline ends. In germline, CDR1 is KGHSH, CDR2 LQKENI. Complete variable domain (other parts from reference TRBV18 and TRBJ2-2): NAGVMQNPRHLVRRRGQEARLRCSPMKGHSHVYWYRQLPEEGLKFMVYLQKENIIDESGMPKERFSAEFPKEGPSILRIQQVVRGDSAAYFCASSPQEALENTGELFFGEGSRLTVL.

The rearrangement uses TRBV5-1 and TRBJ2-7; unclear D gene. The CDR3 sequence is 13 residues long. V was shortened by 0 bases and J by 2 bases, with 6 bases between the two germline ends. Germline values: CDR1 SGHRS, CDR2 YFSETQ. The CDR3 loop is CASSLATTYEQYF. CDR3 nucleotides: TGCGCCAGCAGCTTGGCCACTACCTACGAGCAGTACTTC. Combining the CDR3 with reference TRBV5-1 and TRBJ2-7 gives the whole variable domain KAGVTQTPRYLIKTRGQQVTLSCSPISGHRSVSWYQQTPGQGLQFLFEYFSETQRNKGNFPGRFSGRQFSNSRSEMNVSTLELGDSALYLCASSLATTYEQYFGPGTRLTVT.

The chain is built from TRBV14 and TRBJ2-6; 8 positions match TRBD1. Per the germline V gene, CDR1 is SGHDN and CDR2 is FVKESK. V trimming: 5 bases; J trimming: 3 bases; junction bases outside the gene matches: 3. There are 15 residues in the CDR3. The CDR3 reads CASSGQGGGANVLTF. Written as DNA, the CDR3 is TGTGCCAGCAGCGGACAGGGCGGTGGGGCCAACGTCCTGACTTTC.

The chain carries TRBV2 and TRBJ2-4, with D perhaps TRBD2 (5 bases). This CDR3 spans 15 amino acids. Trimming took off 5 bases at V and 9 bases at J, with 20 bases between the two ends. Germline-derived CDR1 and CDR2 are SNHLY and FYNNEI. Written as DNA, the CDR3 is TGTGCCAGCAGTTCATCGCCCGAAGCCCGGGGCATTCAGTACTTC. It yields the protein CASSSSPEARGIQYF. The full variable domain, in which reference TRBV2 and TRBJ2-4 provide the parts outside the CDR3, is EPEVTQTPSHQVTQMGQEVILRCVPISNHLYFYWYRQILGQKVEFLVSFYNNEISEKSEIFDDQFSVERPDGSNFTLKIRSTKLEDSAMYFCASSSSPEARGIQYFGAGTRLSVL.

The chain joins TRBV4-1 to TRBJ2-2; 7 nucleotides match TRBD2. In germline, CDR1 is MGHRA, CDR2 YSYEKL. CDR3 length: 17 amino acids. J gave up 2 bases and V 1 base, and 7 bases lay outside the gene matches. CDR3 loop: CASSQGRAGVNTGELFF. CDR3 DNA sequence: TGCGCCAGCAGCCAAGGGCGGGCGGGAGTAAACACCGGGGAGCTGTTTTTT.

V and J are TRBV7-3 and TRBJ2-2; the match to TRBD2 covers 7 bases. The ends lost 1 base at V and 3 bases at J; junction bases unmatched: 2. The CDR3 loop spans 15 amino acids. In germline, CDR1 is SGHTA, CDR2 FQGTGA. The chain's CDR3 is CASSLSGGDTGELFF. As DNA, the CDR3 is TGTGCCAGCAGCTTAAGTGGGGGGGACACCGGGGAGCTGTTTTTT.

The V call is TRBV5-1, the J call TRBJ2-5; 11 bases fit TRBD1. CDR1 and CDR2 from the germline V gene are SGHRS and YFSETQ. The CDR3 consists of 15 residues. Unmatched junction bases numbered 7, after V lost 4 bases and J lost 5 bases. CDR3 in amino acids: CASSRGTGGRETQYF. DNA of the CDR3: TGCGCCAGCAGCCGGGGGACAGGGGGACGGGAGACCCAGTACTTC.

The sample holds one count of this clone. The chain is built from TRBV5-1 and TRBJ1-2, with D possibly TRBD1 on 5 matching bases. The CDR3 length is 14 residues. V was clipped by 4 bases and J by 5 bases, with 15 bases between them. Germline V gene data show CDR1 as SGHRS and CDR2 as YFSETQ. Written as DNA, the CDR3 is TGCGCCAGCAGCCCCCCAAACGACAGATATGGCTACACCTTC. Amino acids: CASSPPNDRYGYTF.

This chain connects TRBV5-4 to TRBJ1-2, with TRBD1 matching 9 bases. Germline CDR1 and CDR2: SGHNT and YYREEE (reference sequence). This CDR3 comprises 15 residues. The J segment lost 6 bases and the V segment lost 1 base, leaving 7 bases of the junction unmatched. The CDR3 sequence is CASSLSGQGINGYTF. The CDR3 nucleotides are TGTGCCAGCAGCTTGAGTGGACAGGGGATCAATGGCTACACCTTC.

This clone was counted a single time. V is TRBV28 and J is TRBJ2-7; 10 nucleotides line up with TRBD1. CDR1 MDHEN and CDR2 SYDVKM come from the germline V gene. The V gene end was trimmed by 9 bases and the J gene end by 2 bases; junction bases not matched to a gene: 4. The CDR3 runs 13 residues. CDR3 protein: CASRTGGAYEQYF. The CDR3 coding sequence is TGTGCCAGTAGGACAGGGGGAGCCTACGAGCAGTACTTC.